This T cell receptor (beta chain) was recovered during a study of blood T cell repertoires in COVID-19. Study information: Samples representing acute and convalescent COVID-19 were sourced from the United States, Italy and Spain.

Per the authors' pipeline: Scientists estimated how many nucleated cells there were by amplifying reference gene primers. Using immunoSEQ multiplex PCR, the repertoire was profiled, and TCRdb retains in-frame clones only, with some absent. That table furnishes V, J and clone size, whereas the DNA furnished D and trimming. The data contain approximately 250,000 clones, 75% to 95% of them singletons. This CDR3 has 14 residues. The V gene lost 7 bases and the J gene lost 5 bases, with 17 bases spanning the gap. The germline V gene has CDR1 SNHLY and CDR2 FYNNEI. A case of COVID-19 had been met by exposed participants within 2 weeks before study entry.

The chain joins TRBV2 to TRBJ2-5, with D possibly TRBD2 on 6 matching bases. The sequence came from a man aged 40-49 years who had been exposed to COVID-19. The material sequenced was PBMCs or T cells enriched from blood (not recorded which). This chain's CDR3 is CASTLDRGSETQYF. The CDR3 DNA sequence: TGTGCCAGCACTCTGGATCGGGGGTCGGAGACCCAGTACTTC.